This entry lists 26 T cell receptor beta chains sequenced from one sample in a study of OX40 agonist ivuxolimab in advanced cancers. Here immunoSEQ multiplex PCR was the method, and the copy in TCRdb shows in-frame clones only, minus some. The table lists under 75,000 clones, 91% of them singletons. Material: CD4+ or CD8+ T cells sorted from blood, obtained in a trial of the OX40 agonist ivuxolimab. The receptors stem from an adult with an advanced solid tumor such as melanoma, head and neck, liver or kidney cancer.

This clone was picked up a small number of times. The chain has TRBV20-1 and TRBJ1-1, with TRBD1 identical over 8 bases. The trim removed 7 bases at V and 8 bases at J, leaving 3 bases unmatched. The CDR3 extends over 10 amino acids. Germline CDR1 is DFQATT and CDR2 is SNEGSKA (reference sequence). CDR3: CSGWDREAFF. For the CDR3, the DNA is TGCAGTGGTTGGGACAGGGAAGCTTTCTTT.

The genes are TRBV7-9 and TRBJ2-1, with 9 bases that match TRBD2. CDR1 is SEHNR and CDR2 is FQNEAQ in the germline V gene (reference sequence). The CDR3 covers 16 residues. V was pared by 5 bases and J by 2 bases, with 7 bases of the junction left unmatched. The CDR3 nucleotides are TGTGCCAGCAGCCACCGCCCTAGCGGGACCTACAATGAGCAGTTCTTC. It codes for CASSHRPSGTYNEQFF.

This chain uses TRBV15 with TRBJ1-4, with D uncertain. The CDR3 is 16 residues long. Trimming pared 3 bases from V and 3 bases from J, leaving 14 bases between. Germline lookup yields CDR1 LNHNV and CDR2 YYDKDF (reference sequence). CDR3 amino acids: CATSSLPEQANEKLFF. The CDR3 region has the DNA TGTGCCACCAGCAGCCTCCCCGAGCAAGCTAATGAAAAACTGTTTTTT.

The genes are TRBV4-3 and TRBJ2-7, with TRBD2 identical over 11 bases. Germline loops: CDR1 LGHNA, CDR2 YSLEER. The CDR3 loop spans 15 amino acids. Losses at the gene ends were 3 bases for V and 4 bases for J; bases not matched to a gene: 5. CDR3 coding DNA: TGCGCCAGCAGCCAGGAAGGGACTAGCGGATACGAGCAGTACTTC. Residues: CASSQEGTSGYEQYF.

The chain recombines TRBV11-1 with TRBJ2-7; D remains unclear. V shed 4 bases and J shed 7 bases, with 14 bases lying between them. CDR1 is SGHAT and CDR2 is FQDESV in the germline V gene (reference sequence). The CDR3 has 13 amino acids. Here the CDR3 reads CASSSWTTQEQYF. The CDR3 DNA reads TGTGCCAGCAGCTCTTGGACCACTCAAGAGCAGTACTTC.

This clone has more than one count but fewer than ten. The chain carries TRBV7-8 and TRBJ2-1; no reliable D call. The CDR3 covers 15 residues. V was trimmed by 1 base and J by 0 bases, leaving 7 bases between them. Germline assignment: CDR1 SGHVS and CDR2 FQNEAQ. Here the CDR3 reads CASSLEQSSYNEQFF. The CDR3 region has the DNA TGTGCCAGCAGCTTAGAACAGAGCTCCTACAATGAGCAGTTCTTC. Supplemented by reference TRBV7-8 and TRBJ2-1, the full variable domain reads GAGVSQSPRYKVAKRGQDVALRCDPISGHVSLFWYQQALGQGPEFLTYFQNEAQLDKSGLPSDRFFAERPEGSVSTLKIQRTQQEDSAVYLCASSLEQSSYNEQFFGPGTRLTVL.

The J gene is TRBJ2-3, the V gene TRBV7-3; D is possibly TRBD1 (5 bases). Germline CDR1 and CDR2: SGHTA and FQGTGA. Deletions cut 1 base from V and 5 bases from J, with 7 bases between. The CDR3 consists of 13 residues. The CDR3 sequence is CASSLRGRDTQYF. CDR3 in DNA: TGTGCCAGCAGCTTAAGGGGCCGAGATACGCAGTATTTT.

The chain recombines TRBV19 with TRBJ2-1; 11 positions match TRBD1. The CDR3 has 16 amino acids. V lost 4 bases to trimming and J lost 6 bases; unmatched junction nucleotides: 8. Looked up from germline, CDR1 is LNHDA and CDR2 is SQIVND (reference sequence). CDR3 in DNA: TGTGCCAGTAGTAGCCCCGGGACAGGGGGGTTCAATGAGCAGTTCTTC. Its translation: CASSSPGTGGFNEQFF.

The gene calls are TRBV7-3 and TRBJ2-3; 8 positions agree with TRBD2. Germline V lookup: CDR1 SGHTA, CDR2 FQGTGA. CDR3 length equals 18 residues. The junction had 15 bases not matched to a gene; V was cut back by 5 bases and J by 2 bases. CDR3 amino acids: CASSQGVSGVKHTDTQYF. The DNA for the CDR3 is TGTGCCAGCAGCCAAGGGGTTAGCGGGGTGAAGCACACAGATACGCAGTATTTT.

The chain has TRBV4-3 and TRBJ2-1; TRBD2 matches at 7 bases. This CDR3 has 15 residues. Germline CDR1 LGHNA, CDR2 YSLEER. Trimming took 0 bases from V and 7 from J; bases not matched to a gene: 6. The DNA of the CDR3 is TGCGCCAGCAGCCAAGAGGCGGGAGTGGGAAATGAGCAGTTCTTC. Its translation is CASSQEAGVGNEQFF.

On this clone: Other DNA sequences in this specimen translate into the identical CDR3. The gene calls are TRBV27 and TRBJ1-2; D not resolved. Trimming took off 6 bases at V and 4 bases at J, with 15 bases between the two ends. CDR1 is MNHEY and CDR2 is SMNVEV in the germline V gene (reference sequence). This CDR3 has 14 amino acids. The CDR3 spells CASSYDASGYGYTF. The CDR3 nucleotides read TGTGCCAGCAGCTACGATGCATCTGGCTATGGCTACACCTTC.

The chain couples TRBV11-2 to TRBJ2-5; TRBD1 might be the D (6 bases). Trimming stripped 5 bases from V and 0 bases from J, with 10 bases between. Germline V gives CDR1 SGHAT, CDR2 FQNNGV. This CDR3 has 14 amino acids. This CDR3 is CASSLWTDQETQYF. DNA of the CDR3: TGTGCCAGCAGCCTTTGGACAGACCAAGAGACCCAGTACTTC.

The chain carries TRBV9 and TRBJ1-4, with TRBD1 matching 10 bases. The ends lost 4 bases at V and 7 bases at J; junction bases unmatched: 7. The germline V gene has CDR1 SGDLS and CDR2 YYNGEE. This CDR3 is built from 15 residues. CDR3: CASSTGTGAPEKLFF. The CDR3 DNA sequence: TGTGCCAGCAGCACTGGGACAGGGGCTCCTGAAAAACTGTTTTTT. Using reference TRBV9 and TRBJ1-4 for the parts outside the CDR3, the full variable domain is DSGVTQTPKHLITATGQRVTLRCSPRSGDLSVYWYQQSLDQGLQFLIQYYNGEERAKGNILERFSAQQFPDLHSELNLSSLELGDSALYFCASSTGTGAPEKLFFGSGTQLSVL.

This clone was seen a handful of times. The V and J genes are TRBV2 and TRBJ2-3; TRBD1 might be the D (6 bases). In germline, CDR1 is SNHLY, CDR2 FYNNEI. CDR3 length: 15 amino acids. Trimming stripped 7 bases from V and 5 bases from J, with 19 bases between. In DNA, the CDR3 is TGTGCCAGCAAGCTCGAGGGGGAGTTGAGAGATACGCAGTATTTT. Its protein is CASKLEGELRDTQYF.

The rearrangement joins TRBV4-3 to TRBJ1-1; TRBD1 is a possible D gene (6 bases). The CDR3 runs 14 residues. Germline CDR1 and CDR2: LGHNA and YSLEER. Deletions cut 4 bases from V and 5 bases from J, with 14 bases between. The chain's CDR3 is CASSPAGAGTEAFF. Written as DNA, the CDR3 is TGCGCCAGCAGCCCAGCGGGGGCTGGGACTGAAGCTTTCTTT.

This rearrangement joins TRBV5-1 to TRBJ1-2; maybe TRBD1 (5 bases). Trimming pared 1 base from V and 2 bases from J, leaving 12 bases between. This CDR3 has 15 amino acids. Germline CDR1 SGHRS, CDR2 YFSETQ. CDR3 in DNA: TGCGCCAGCAGCTTGTTGGGGGGACCCAACTATGGCTACACCTTC. Translating gives CASSLLGGPNYGYTF.

J is TRBJ2-7 and V is TRBV7-2; D is possibly TRBD1 (6 bases). V lost 5 bases, J lost 3 bases, and 8 bases lay in between. Per germline, CDR1 SGHTA and CDR2 FQGNSA. CDR3 length equals 12 residues. The CDR3 sequence: CASSRQDYEQYF. The DNA of the CDR3 is TGTGCCAGCAGCCGACAGGACTACGAGCAGTACTTC.

The chain has TRBV29-1 and TRBJ2-5, with D uncertain. There are 13 residues in the CDR3. Germline assignment: CDR1 SQVTM and CDR2 ANQGSEA. V was clipped by 3 bases and J by 4 bases, with 12 bases between them. As DNA, the CDR3 is TGCAGCGTTGAGAGGTCCGTGGGAGAGACCCAGTACTTC. Amino acids: CSVERSVGETQYF.

The sample holds one count of this clone. V gene TRBV7-9 combines with J gene TRBJ2-7, with a possible D match to TRBD1 (6 bases). Trimming stripped 0 bases from V and 1 base from J, with 13 bases between. This CDR3 is 16 amino acids long. Per the germline V gene, CDR1 is SEHNR and CDR2 is FQNEAQ (reference sequence). CDR3 loop: CASSLALSGASYEQYF. In nucleotides, the CDR3 is TGTGCCAGCAGCTTAGCGCTGTCAGGGGCTTCCTACGAGCAGTACTTC.

The rearrangement uses TRBV4-2 and TRBJ2-1; TRBD2 aligns across 8 bases. J lost 4 bases, V lost 0 bases, and 2 bases had no gene match. Per germline, CDR1 LGHNA and CDR2 YNFKEQ. CDR3 size: 15 residues. The CDR3 is CASSQEAGEYNEQFF. Here the CDR3 DNA reads TGTGCCAGCAGCCAAGAAGCGGGAGAGTACAATGAGCAGTTCTTC.

The rearrangement links TRBV7-3 to TRBJ2-5, with 10 bases lining up with TRBD1. TRBJ2-7 matches the DNA end more closely, so the J call is doubtful. This CDR3 has 15 amino acids. Germline CDR1 is SGHTA and CDR2 is FQGTGA. In DNA form, the CDR3 reads TGTGCCAGCAGCTCCACCGGGACAGGGGTGGACGAGCAGTACTTC. Protein: CASSSTGTGVDEQYF.

The V gene is TRBV19, the J gene TRBJ2-7, with 12 bases aligning to TRBD2. This CDR3 region has 18 residues. CDR1 and CDR2 (germline): LNHDA, SQIVND (reference sequence). V was clipped by 5 bases and J by 3 bases; unmatched bases: 14. The CDR3: CASSSATSGSFPLYEQYF. The DNA of the CDR3 is TGTGCCAGTAGTTCAGCGACTAGCGGGAGCTTCCCCCTCTACGAGCAGTACTTC.

The chain is built from TRBV4-1 and TRBJ2-1; no definite D call. There are 14 residues in the CDR3. V was clipped by 8 bases and J by 0 bases, with 11 bases between them. Per germline, CDR1 MGHRA and CDR2 YSYEKL. CDR3 nucleotides: TGCGCCAGCGCTCATGGTCTCTCCTACAATGAGCAGTTCTTC. It codes for CASAHGLSYNEQFF.

This clone was observed once. V is TRBV4-3 and J is TRBJ1-2; TRBD1 matches 8 bases. This CDR3 has 15 residues. With V trimmed by 1 base and J by 8 bases, 9 bases remained unmatched. Germline loops: CDR1 LGHNA, CDR2 YSLEER. The CDR3 DNA reads as TGCGCCAGCAGCCAAGTACCGGGACAGGTCTGGGGCTACACCTTC. Residues: CASSQVPGQVWGYTF.

This clone was detected only once. The DNA is left out, because the CDR3 cannot be placed on it with certainty; the CDR3 is given as TCRdb lists it. The chain links TRBV6-5 to TRBJ2-3; the table's D call, TRBD1, has no DNA check behind it. Germline V gene data show CDR1 as MNHEY and CDR2 as SVGAGI. Ends included, the CDR3 has 15 residues. The CDR3 spells CASSSSDSSTDTQYF.

V and J are TRBV4-1 and TRBJ2-7; D is ambiguous. The CDR3 has 13 amino acids. Looked up from germline, CDR1 is MGHRA and CDR2 is YSYEKL. Trimming pared 4 bases from V and 6 bases from J, leaving 13 bases between. The CDR3 sequence: CASSLRRSGEQYF. The CDR3 bases are TGCGCCAGCAGCCTTCGGAGATCCGGCGAGCAGTACTTC.